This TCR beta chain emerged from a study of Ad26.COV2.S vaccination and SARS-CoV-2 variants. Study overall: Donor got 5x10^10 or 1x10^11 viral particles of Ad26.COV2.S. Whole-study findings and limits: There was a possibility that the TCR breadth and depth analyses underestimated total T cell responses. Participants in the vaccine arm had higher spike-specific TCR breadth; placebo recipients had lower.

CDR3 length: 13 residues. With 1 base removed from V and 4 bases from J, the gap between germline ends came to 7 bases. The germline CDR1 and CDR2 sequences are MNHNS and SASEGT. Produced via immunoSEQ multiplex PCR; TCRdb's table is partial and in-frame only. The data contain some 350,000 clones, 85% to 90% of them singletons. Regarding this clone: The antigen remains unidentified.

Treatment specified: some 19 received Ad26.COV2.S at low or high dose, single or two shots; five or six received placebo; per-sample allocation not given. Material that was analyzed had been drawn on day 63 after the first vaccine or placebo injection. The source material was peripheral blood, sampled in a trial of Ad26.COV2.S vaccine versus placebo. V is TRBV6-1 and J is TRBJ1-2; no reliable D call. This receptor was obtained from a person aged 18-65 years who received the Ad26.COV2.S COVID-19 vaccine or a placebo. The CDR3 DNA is TGTGCCAGCAGTGAAGACGGGATCTATGGCTACACCTTC. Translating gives CASSEDGIYGYTF.